This entry lists 5 T cell receptor beta chains sequenced from one sample in a study of cytotoxic CD8 clonotypes in ibrutinib-treated CLL. Using immunoSEQ multiplex PCR, the repertoire was profiled, and TCRdb retains in-frame clones only, with some absent. The sample gives more than 10,000 clones, around 80% of which show up once; 15% to 20% is in the top ten. Sequencing used PBMCs, obtained at disease progression, from a patient treated with ibrutinib. These receptors all come from a human donor with chronic lymphocytic leukemia.

This rearrangement joins TRBV18 to TRBJ2-2, with a possible D match to TRBD1 (5 bases). Germline CDR1 KGHSH, CDR2 LQKENI. V lost 0 bases to trimming and J lost 4 bases, with 12 bases between them. CDR3 length: 16 amino acids. The CDR3 DNA reads as TGTGCCAGCTCACCACCGGGCAGGGCGGCCACCGGGGAGCTGTTTTTT. This gives the protein CASSPPGRAATGELFF.

This clone occurred a few times. This rearrangement joins TRBV2 to TRBJ2-7; no definite D call. The CDR3 has 14 residues. V dropped 2 bases and J dropped 1 base, with 9 bases sitting between them. The V gene's germline CDR1 is SNHLY and CDR2 FYNNEI. The CDR3 DNA reads TGTGCCAGCAGTGAACGCACGGGTTCCTACGAGCAGTACTTC. Amino acid sequence: CASSERTGSYEQYF.

This clone has more than one count but fewer than ten. The chain is built from TRBV6-6 and TRBJ2-1, with 7 bases lining up with TRBD1. Per germline, CDR1 MNHNY and CDR2 SVGAGI (reference sequence). V gave up 8 bases and J gave up 7 bases; unmatched junction bases: 8. The CDR3 totals 13 residues. The CDR3 sequence: CASRKGARNEQFF. The CDR3 bases are TGTGCCAGCCGGAAGGGGGCTAGAAATGAGCAGTTCTTC.

This chain links TRBV5-6 with TRBJ1-4; D unresolved. Germline assignment: CDR1 SGHDT and CDR2 YYEEEE. The CDR3 contains 13 residues. Trimming cost V 0 bases and J 8 bases, with 8 bases left between them. The CDR3 reads CASSLVPGEKLFF. CDR3 nucleotides: TGTGCCAGCAGCTTGGTTCCCGGAGAAAAACTGTTTTTT.

This clone was seen a handful of times. This chain joins TRBV9 and TRBJ2-2; D may be TRBD2 (7 bases). With 0 bases removed from V and 5 bases from J, the gap between germline ends came to 17 bases. This CDR3 contains 17 residues. Germline V gives CDR1 SGDLS, CDR2 YYNGEE. This chain's CDR3 is CASSVAWGGSGTGELFF. Written as DNA, the CDR3 is TGTGCCAGCAGCGTAGCATGGGGGGGCTCGGGTACCGGGGAGCTGTTTTTT. Drawing the rest from reference TRBV9 and TRBJ2-2, the complete variable domain is DSGVTQTPKHLITATGQRVTLRCSPRSGDLSVYWYQQSLDQGLQFLIQYYNGEERAKGNILERFSAQQFPDLHSELNLSSLELGDSALYFCASSVAWGGSGTGELFFGEGSRLTVL.